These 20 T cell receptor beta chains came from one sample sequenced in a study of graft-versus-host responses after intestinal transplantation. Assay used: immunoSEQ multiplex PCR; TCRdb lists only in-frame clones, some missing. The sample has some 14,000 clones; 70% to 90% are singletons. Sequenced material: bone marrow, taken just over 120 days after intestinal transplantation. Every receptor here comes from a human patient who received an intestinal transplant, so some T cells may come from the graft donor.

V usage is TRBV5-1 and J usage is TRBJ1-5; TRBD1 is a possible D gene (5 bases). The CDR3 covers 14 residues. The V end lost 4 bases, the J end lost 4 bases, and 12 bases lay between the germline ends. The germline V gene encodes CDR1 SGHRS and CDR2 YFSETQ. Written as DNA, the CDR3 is TGCGCCAGCAGCCCCGGGACGGGGAATCAGCCCCAGCATTTT. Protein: CASSPGTGNQPQHF.

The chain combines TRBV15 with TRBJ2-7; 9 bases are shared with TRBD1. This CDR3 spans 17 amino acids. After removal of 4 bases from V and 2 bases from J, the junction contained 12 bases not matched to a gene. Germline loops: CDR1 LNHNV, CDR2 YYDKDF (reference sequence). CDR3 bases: TGTGCCACCAGCAAGTTTACAGGACAGGGGAATACCTACGAGCAGTACTTC. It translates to CATSKFTGQGNTYEQYF.

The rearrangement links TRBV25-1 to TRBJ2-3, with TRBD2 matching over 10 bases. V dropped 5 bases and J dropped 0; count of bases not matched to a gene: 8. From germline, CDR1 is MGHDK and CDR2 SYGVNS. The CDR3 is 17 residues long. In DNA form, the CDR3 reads TGTGCCAGCAGTTCACCCGGGACTAGCGATAGCACAGATACGCAGTATTTT. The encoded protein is CASSSPGTSDSTDTQYF. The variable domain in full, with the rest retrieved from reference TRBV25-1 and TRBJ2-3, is EADIYQTPRYLVIGTGKKITLECSQTMGHDKMYWYQQDPGMELHLIHYSYGVNSTEKGDLSSESTVSRIRTEHFPLTLESARPSHTSQYLCASSSPGTSDSTDTQYFGPGTRLTVL.

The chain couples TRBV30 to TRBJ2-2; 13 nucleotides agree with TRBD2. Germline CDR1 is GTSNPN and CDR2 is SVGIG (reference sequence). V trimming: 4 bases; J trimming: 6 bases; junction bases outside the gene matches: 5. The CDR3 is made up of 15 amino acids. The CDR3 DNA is TGTGCCTGGAAACTACTAGCGGGAGGGCCCGGGGAGCTGTTTTTT. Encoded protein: CAWKLLAGGPGELFF.

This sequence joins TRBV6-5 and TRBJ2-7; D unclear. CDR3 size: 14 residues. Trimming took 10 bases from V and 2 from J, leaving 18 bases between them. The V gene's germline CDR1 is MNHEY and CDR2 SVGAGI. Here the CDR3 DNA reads TGTGCCACCTCAGTAGGCGGCGTGACCTACGAGCAGTACTTC. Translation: CATSVGGVTYEQYF.

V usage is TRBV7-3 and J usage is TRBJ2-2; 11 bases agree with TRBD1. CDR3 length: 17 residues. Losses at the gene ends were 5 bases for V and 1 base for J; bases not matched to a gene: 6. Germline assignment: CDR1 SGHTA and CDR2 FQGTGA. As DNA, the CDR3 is TGTGCCAGCAGCCTCGGACAGGGGGCGGTGAACACCGGGGAGCTGTTTTTT. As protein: CASSLGQGAVNTGELFF.

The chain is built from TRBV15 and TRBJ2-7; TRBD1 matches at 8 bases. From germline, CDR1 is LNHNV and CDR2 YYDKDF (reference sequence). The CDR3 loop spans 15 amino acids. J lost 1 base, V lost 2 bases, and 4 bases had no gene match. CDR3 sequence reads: CATSRWTGPSYEQYF. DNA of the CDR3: TGTGCCACCAGCAGATGGACAGGGCCTTCCTACGAGCAGTACTTC.

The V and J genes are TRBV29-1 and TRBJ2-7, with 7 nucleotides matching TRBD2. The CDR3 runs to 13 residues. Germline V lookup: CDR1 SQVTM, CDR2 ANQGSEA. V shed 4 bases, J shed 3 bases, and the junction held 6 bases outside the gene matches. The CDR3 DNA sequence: TGCAGCGTTGGGGAGGGACCCATCTACGAGCAGTACTTC. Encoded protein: CSVGEGPIYEQYF.

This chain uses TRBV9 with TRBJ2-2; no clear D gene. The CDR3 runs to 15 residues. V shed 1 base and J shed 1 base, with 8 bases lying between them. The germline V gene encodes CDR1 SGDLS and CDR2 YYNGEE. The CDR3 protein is CASSVRSLNTGELFF. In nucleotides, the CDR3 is TGTGCCAGCAGCGTACGGTCCCTGAACACCGGGGAGCTGTTTTTT. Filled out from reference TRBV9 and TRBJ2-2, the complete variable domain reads DSGVTQTPKHLITATGQRVTLRCSPRSGDLSVYWYQQSLDQGLQFLIQYYNGEERAKGNILERFSAQQFPDLHSELNLSSLELGDSALYFCASSVRSLNTGELFFGEGSRLTVL.

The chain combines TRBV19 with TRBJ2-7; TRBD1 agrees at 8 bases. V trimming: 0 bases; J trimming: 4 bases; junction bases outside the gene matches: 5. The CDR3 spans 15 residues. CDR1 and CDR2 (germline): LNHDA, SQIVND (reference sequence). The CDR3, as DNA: TGTGCCAGTAGTATAGATCGGGACAGGCGATACGAGCAGTACTTC. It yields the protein CASSIDRDRRYEQYF.

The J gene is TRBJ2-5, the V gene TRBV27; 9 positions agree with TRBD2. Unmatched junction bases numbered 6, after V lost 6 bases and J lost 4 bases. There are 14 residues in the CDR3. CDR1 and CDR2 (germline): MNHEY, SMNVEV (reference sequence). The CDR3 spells CASSPGGGGETQYF. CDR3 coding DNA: TGTGCCAGCAGCCCCGGCGGGGGGGGAGAGACCCAGTACTTC.

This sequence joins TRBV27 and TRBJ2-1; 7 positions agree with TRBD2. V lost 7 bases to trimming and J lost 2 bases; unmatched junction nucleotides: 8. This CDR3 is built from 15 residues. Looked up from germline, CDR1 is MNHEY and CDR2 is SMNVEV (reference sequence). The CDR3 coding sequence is TGTGCCAGCACCAGCGGGACCACCGCCTACAATGAGCAGTTCTTC. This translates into CASTSGTTAYNEQFF.

The CDR3 is CASSDASGGWYEQYF. The CDR3 bases are TGCGCCAGCAGCGATGCCTCAGGGGGGTGGTACGAGCAGTACTTC. The gene calls are TRBV4-1 and TRBJ2-7; tentative D call: TRBD1 (7 bases). This CDR3 region has 15 residues. Deletions cut 5 bases from V and 4 bases from J, with 18 bases between. The V gene's germline CDR1 is MGHRA and CDR2 YSYEKL.

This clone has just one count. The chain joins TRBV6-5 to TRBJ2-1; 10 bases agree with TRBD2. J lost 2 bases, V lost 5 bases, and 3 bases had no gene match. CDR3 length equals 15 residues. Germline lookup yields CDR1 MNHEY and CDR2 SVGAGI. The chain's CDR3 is CASSPLAGPYNEQFF. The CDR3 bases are TGTGCCAGCAGTCCACTAGCGGGACCCTACAATGAGCAGTTCTTC.

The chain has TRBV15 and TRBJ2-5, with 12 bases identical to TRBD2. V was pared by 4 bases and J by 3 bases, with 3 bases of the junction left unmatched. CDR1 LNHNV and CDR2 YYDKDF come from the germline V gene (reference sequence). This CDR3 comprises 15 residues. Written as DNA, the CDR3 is TGTGCCACCAGCACTAGGACTAGCGGGAAAGAGACCCAGTACTTC. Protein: CATSTRTSGKETQYF.

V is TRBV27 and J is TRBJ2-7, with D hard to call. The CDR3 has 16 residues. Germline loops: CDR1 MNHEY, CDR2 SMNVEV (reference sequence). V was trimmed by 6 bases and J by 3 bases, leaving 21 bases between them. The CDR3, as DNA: TGTGCCAGCAGCCCCTCGATCTTAGGATTCCACTACGAGCAGTACTTC. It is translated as CASSPSILGFHYEQYF.

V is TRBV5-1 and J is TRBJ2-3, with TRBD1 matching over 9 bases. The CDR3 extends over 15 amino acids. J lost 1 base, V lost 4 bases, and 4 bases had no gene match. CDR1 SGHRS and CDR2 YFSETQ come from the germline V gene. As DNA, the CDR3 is TGCGCCAGCAGCATCCGGGACAGGGGCACAGATACGCAGTATTTT. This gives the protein CASSIRDRGTDTQYF.

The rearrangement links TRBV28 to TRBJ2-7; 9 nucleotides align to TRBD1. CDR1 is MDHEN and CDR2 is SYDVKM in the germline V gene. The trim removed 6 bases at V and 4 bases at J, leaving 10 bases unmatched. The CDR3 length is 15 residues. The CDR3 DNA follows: TGTGCCAGCAGATCAACGGGACAGGGAATATACGAGCAGTACTTC. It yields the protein CASRSTGQGIYEQYF.

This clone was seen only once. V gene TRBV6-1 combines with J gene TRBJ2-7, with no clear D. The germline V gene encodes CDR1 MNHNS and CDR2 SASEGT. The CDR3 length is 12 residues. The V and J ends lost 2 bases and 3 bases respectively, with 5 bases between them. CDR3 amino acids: CASSEFGYEQYF. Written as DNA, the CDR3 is TGTGCCAGCAGTGAATTTGGCTACGAGCAGTACTTC.

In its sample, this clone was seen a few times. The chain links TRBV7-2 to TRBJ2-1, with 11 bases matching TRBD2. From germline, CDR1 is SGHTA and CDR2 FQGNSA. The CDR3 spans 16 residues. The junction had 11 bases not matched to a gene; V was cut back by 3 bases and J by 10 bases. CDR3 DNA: TGTGCCAGCAGCTTTATTCGACTAGCGGGACCGGGAGAGCAGTTCTTC. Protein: CASSFIRLAGPGEQFF.